This T cell receptor beta chain appears in the sequencing data of a study of cytomegalovirus exposure and HLA in healthy donors. Researchers ran the PCR with 60 Vbeta and 13 Jbeta primers. TCRdb keeps only in-frame clones here, not all; method: immunoSEQ multiplex PCR. The sample shows about 260,000 clones, around four fifths of them seen only once. Looked up from germline, CDR1 is SGHDN and CDR2 is FVKESK. This CDR3 is built from 12 residues. Trimming stripped 1 base from V and 7 bases from J, with 7 bases between. The sample comprised PBMCs. This clonotype was sampled from a woman aged 40 to 55 in good health and CMV-seropositive. The rearrangement joins TRBV14 to TRBJ1-2, with D tentatively TRBD1 (6 bases). DNA for the CDR3: TGTGCCAGCAGCCAAGCCAGGGGTGGCTACACCTTC. The encoded protein is CASSQARGGYTF.